A selection of T cell receptor beta chains follows, all from one sample in a study of blood T cells in healthy people across ages. Each CDR3 protein gets one entry after TCRdb re-called the 5' RACE reads with MiXCR. In the table there are about 1.4 million distinct CDR3 sequences, 59% of which are singletons. The sequencing input was blood. These receptors were obtained from a man between 18 and 29 years old in good health. Both conserved end residues are trimmed from each CDR3.

v_call	cdr3_aa
TRBV4-1	ASSQDQGSTTQETQY
TRBV15	ATSRDLPTGEKLF
TRBV20-1	SASLVSGANVLT
TRBV20-1	SAYYKATYEQY
TRBV4-2	ASSPWREDYEQY
TRBV12-3/TRBV12-4	ASSLNGGNTEAF
TRBV4-1	ASSQDLVGDEQF
TRBV11-2	ASSSTGGSMNEQF
TRBV2	ASAGGGYT
TRBV20-1	SRQGAADTQY
TRBV5-1	ASSLISGGAATQY
TRBV20-1	SARDHRGGKTEAF
TRBV9	ASSVDGDTYGYT
TRBV7-9	ASSLLLAGASGELF
TRBV27	ASSHNSYYEQY
TRBV20-1	SARPYRTTNEKLF
TRBV20-1	SAPSTSSGYNEQF
TRBV12-3/TRBV12-4	ASSTGVFIEQY
TRBV6-2/TRBV6-3	ASSAPGLGIYEQY
TRBV18	ASSRSGLTDTQY
TRBV7-9	ASSPRAALLNYGYT
TRBV9	ASSSQGAEQF
TRBV5-8	ASSTDRGTIQY
TRBV10-3	AISVGGVNEQF
TRBV27	ASSLSASGVTDTQY
TRBV20-1	SASFRDNLSKNIQY
TRBV20-1	SARGAAVRINYGYT
TRBV5-6	ASSLEAGYPYGYT
TRBV2	ASSEAGLAGSTDTQY
TRBV5-1	ASRASTKVEAF
TRBV7-9	ASSSLPGDYT
TRBV4-1	ASSHLRQETQY
TRBV7-6	ASSSSGQIMDTYEQY
TRBV4-3	ASSGPGAHNEQF
TRBV29-1	SVPTSSSYNEQF
TRBV18	ASSPAGRENTGELF
TRBV29-1	SVESGGVTDTQY
TRBV27	ASSFSAAYGYT
TRBV7-9	ASSVDQSPREQY
TRBV2	ASGLQGFDSPLH
TRBV5-1	ASSLPRLLAGGSYEQY
TRBV15	ATSRGDRGGGDTQY
TRBV10-2	ASSAGGNEQY
TRBV4-1	ASSHRGAFTYNEQY
TRBV12-5	ASGLTADEQY
TRBV20-1	SVTAFQETQY
TRBV30	AWHDRGPYEQY
TRBV4-1	ASSPSGARTDTQY
TRBV4-3	ASSQDGRDQETQY
TRBV5-1	ASSFGGVGQPQH
TRBV20-1	SASHSGGQTQY
TRBV10-3	AISSTGANTEAF
TRBV5-1	ASSPGDPDRARGYT